This T cell receptor (beta chain) was identified during a study of T-cell reconstitution after alpha-beta-depleted transplantation in children. The length of the CDR3 is 14 residues. Germline loops: CDR1 SGHRS, CDR2 YFSETQ. The V end lost 6 bases, the J end lost 3 bases, and 12 bases lay between the germline ends. The authors prepared the TCRbeta library with unique molecular identifiers. A single record per CDR3 protein comes from TCRdb applying MiXCR to the PCR reads. The table lists about 580,000 distinct CDR3 sequences, 20% to 25% of them singletons. Note on this clonotype: Its antigen is undetermined.

Study-level results: It was surviving recipient T cells and thymic progenitors that gave some patients high TCRbeta diversity at day 60. A year post-transplant, T-cell counts and diversity derived mostly from newly produced T cells. At around two months after transplant, the alpha-beta T cells were reportedly derived from several hundred expanded clones that came from non-depleted graft cells.

V and J are TRBV5-1 and TRBJ2-2, with a possible D match to TRBD2 (6 bases). The source of this sequence is a boy in the first two years of life who had a stem cell transplant for acute myeloid leukemia, so the T cells may come from the graft donor. This specimen was PBMCs, mostly from graft donor cells, taken 360 days after TCRalphabeta/CD19-depleted stem cell transplant. The DNA of the CDR3 is TGCGCCAGCAAGATCGGGGACTACACCGGGGAGCTGTTTTTT. Its translation: CASKIGDYTGELFF.